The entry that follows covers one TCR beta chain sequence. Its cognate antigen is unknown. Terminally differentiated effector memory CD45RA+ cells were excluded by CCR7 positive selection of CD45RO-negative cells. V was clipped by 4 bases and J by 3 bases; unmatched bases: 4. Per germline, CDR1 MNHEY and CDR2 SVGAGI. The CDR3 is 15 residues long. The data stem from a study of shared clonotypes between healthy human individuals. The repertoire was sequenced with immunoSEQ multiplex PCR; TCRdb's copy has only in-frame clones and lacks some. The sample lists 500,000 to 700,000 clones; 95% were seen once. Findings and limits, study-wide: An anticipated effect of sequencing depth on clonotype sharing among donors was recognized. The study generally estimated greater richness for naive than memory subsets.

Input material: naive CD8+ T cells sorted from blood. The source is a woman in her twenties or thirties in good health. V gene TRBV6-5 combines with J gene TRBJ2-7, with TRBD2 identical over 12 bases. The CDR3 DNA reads TGTGCCAGCAGTTCCCAGACTAGCGGGAGCTACGAGCAGTACTTC. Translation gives CASSSQTSGSYEQYF.